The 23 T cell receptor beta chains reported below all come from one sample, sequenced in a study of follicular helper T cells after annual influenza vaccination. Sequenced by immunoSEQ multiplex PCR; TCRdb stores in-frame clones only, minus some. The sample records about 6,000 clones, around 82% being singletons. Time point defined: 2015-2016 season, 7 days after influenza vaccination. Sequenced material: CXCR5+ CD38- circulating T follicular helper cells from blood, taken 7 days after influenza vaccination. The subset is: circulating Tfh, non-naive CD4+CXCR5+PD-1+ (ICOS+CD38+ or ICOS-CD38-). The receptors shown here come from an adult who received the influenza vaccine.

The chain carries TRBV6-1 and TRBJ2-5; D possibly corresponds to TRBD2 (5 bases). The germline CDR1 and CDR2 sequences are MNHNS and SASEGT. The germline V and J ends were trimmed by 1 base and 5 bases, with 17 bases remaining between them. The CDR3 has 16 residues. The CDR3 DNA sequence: TGTGCCAGCAGTGAAGTATTAGGGAGCGGCAGGGAGACCCAGTACTTC. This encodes CASSEVLGSGRETQYF.

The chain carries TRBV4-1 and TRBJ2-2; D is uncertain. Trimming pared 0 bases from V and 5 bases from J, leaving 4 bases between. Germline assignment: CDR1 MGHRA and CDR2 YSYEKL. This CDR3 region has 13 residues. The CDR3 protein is CASSQERTGELFF. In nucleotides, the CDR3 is TGCGCCAGCAGCCAAGAGAGGACCGGGGAGCTGTTTTTT.

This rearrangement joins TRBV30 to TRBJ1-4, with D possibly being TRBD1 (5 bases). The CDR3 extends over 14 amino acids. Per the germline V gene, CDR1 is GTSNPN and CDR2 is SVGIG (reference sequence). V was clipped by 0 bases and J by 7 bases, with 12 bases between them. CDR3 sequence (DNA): TGTGCCTGGAGTGTAGGCGGGGCTGGTGAAAAACTGTTTTTT. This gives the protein CAWSVGGAGEKLFF.

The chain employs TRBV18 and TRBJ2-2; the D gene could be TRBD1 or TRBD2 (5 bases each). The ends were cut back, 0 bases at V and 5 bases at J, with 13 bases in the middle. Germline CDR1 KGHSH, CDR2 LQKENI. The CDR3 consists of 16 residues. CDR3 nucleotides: TGTGCCAGCTCACCACCGTCAGCAGGGAGTACCGGGGAGCTGTTTTTT. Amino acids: CASSPPSAGSTGELFF. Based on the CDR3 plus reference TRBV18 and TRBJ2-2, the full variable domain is NAGVMQNPRHLVRRRGQEARLRCSPMKGHSHVYWYRQLPEEGLKFMVYLQKENIIDESGMPKERFSAEFPKEGPSILRIQQVVRGDSAAYFCASSPPSAGSTGELFFGEGSRLTVL.

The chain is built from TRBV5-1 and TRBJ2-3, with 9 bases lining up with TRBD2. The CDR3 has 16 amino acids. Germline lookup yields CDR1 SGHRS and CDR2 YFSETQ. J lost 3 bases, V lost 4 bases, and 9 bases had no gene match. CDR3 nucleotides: TGCGCCAGCAGCGGCACTGGCGGGGGGGGTACAGATACGCAGTATTTT. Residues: CASSGTGGGGTDTQYF.

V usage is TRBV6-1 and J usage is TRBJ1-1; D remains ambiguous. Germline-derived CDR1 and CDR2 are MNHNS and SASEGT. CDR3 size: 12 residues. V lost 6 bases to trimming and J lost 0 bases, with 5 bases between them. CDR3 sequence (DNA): TGTGCCAGCAGGGGTATGAACACTGAAGCTTTCTTT. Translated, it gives CASRGMNTEAFF.

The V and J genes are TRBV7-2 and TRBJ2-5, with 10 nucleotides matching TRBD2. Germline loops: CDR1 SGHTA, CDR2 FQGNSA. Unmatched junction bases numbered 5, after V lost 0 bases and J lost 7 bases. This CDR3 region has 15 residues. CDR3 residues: CASSLAASGSGTQYF. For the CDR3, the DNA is TGTGCCAGCAGCTTAGCGGCTAGCGGGAGTGGGACCCAGTACTTC.

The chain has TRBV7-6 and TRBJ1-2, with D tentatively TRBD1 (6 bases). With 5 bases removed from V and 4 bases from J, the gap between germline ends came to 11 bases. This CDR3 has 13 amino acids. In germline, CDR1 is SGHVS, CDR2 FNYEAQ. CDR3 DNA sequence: TGTGCCAGCAGCACGAGGGGGGGCTATGGCTACACCTTC. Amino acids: CASSTRGGYGYTF.

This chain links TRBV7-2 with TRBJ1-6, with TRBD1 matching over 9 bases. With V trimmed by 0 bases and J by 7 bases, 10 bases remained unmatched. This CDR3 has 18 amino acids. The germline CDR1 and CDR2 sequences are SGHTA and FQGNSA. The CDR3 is CASSLATTGGARNSPLHF. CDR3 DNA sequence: TGTGCCAGCAGCTTAGCGACTACAGGGGGCGCGAGGAATTCACCCCTCCACTTT.

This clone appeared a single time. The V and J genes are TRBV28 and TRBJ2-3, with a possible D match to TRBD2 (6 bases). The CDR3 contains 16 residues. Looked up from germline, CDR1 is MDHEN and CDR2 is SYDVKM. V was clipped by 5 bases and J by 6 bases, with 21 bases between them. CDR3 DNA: TGTGCCAGCAGTCCGCCTTCCGGGGGAGGTGAGGATACGCAGTATTTT. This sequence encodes CASSPPSGGGEDTQYF.

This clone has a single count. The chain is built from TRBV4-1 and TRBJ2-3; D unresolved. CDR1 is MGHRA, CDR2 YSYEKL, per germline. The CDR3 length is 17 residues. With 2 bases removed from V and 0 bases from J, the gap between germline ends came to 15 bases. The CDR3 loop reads CASSQTGRPSSTDTQYF. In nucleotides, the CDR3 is TGCGCCAGCAGCCAAACCGGACGGCCCTCTAGCACAGATACGCAGTATTTT.

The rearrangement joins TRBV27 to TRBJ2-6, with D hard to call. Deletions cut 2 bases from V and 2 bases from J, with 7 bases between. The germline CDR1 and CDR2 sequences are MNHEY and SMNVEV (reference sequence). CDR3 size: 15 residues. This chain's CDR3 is CASSLGRTGANVLTF. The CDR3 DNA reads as TGTGCCAGCAGTTTAGGCCGAACTGGGGCCAACGTCCTGACTTTC.

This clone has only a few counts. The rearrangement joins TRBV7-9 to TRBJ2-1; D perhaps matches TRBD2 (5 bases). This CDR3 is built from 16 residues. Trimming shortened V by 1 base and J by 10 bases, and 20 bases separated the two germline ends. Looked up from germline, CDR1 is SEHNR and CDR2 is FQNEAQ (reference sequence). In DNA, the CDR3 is TGTGCCAGCAGCTTAGAGGGAGCAGTGGGCCAAGGGGAGCAGTTCTTC. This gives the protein CASSLEGAVGQGEQFF.

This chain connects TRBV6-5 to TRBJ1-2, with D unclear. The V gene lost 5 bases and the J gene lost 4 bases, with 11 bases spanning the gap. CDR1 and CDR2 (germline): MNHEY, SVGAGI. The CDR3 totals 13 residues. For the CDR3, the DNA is TGTGCCAGCAGTCCCCAGAGCAGCTATGGCTACACCTTC. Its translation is CASSPQSSYGYTF.

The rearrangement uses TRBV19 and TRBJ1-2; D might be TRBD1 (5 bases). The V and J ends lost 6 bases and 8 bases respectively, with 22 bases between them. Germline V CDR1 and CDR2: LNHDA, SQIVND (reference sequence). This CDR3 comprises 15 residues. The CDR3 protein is CASSPPQGPFDGYTF. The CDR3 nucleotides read TGTGCCAGTAGCCCACCCCAGGGACCCTTCGACGGCTACACCTTC.

CDR3 in amino acids: CASSFHGNYEQYF. Written as DNA, the CDR3 is TGTGCCAGCAGTTTTCATGGAAACTACGAGCAGTACTTC. The V gene is TRBV27, the J gene TRBJ2-7, with unresolved D. Germline V gives CDR1 MNHEY, CDR2 SMNVEV (reference sequence). V was cut by 3 bases and J by 3 bases, with 9 bases left in between. The CDR3 spans 13 residues.

The CDR3 is CAFLRTGEQETQYF. The CDR3 DNA reads TGCGCCTTCCTCCGGACAGGGGAGCAAGAGACCCAGTACTTC. The chain has TRBV10-1 and TRBJ2-5; the match to TRBD1 covers 9 bases. The length of the CDR3 is 14 residues. Trimming took 11 bases from V and 2 from J; bases not matched to a gene: 9. Germline V gene lookup returns CDR1 WNHNN and CDR2 SYGVQD (reference sequence).

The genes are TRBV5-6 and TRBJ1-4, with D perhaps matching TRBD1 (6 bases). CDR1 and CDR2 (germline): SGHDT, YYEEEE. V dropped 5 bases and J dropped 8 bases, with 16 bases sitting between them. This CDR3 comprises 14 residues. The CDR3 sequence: CASRSQGNEEKLFF. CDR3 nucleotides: TGTGCCAGCAGATCACAGGGAAACGAAGAAAAACTGTTTTTT.

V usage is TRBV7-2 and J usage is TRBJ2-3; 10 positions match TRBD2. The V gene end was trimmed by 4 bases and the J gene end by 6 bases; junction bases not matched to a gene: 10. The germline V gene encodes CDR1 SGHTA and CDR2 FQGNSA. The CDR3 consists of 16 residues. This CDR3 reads CASSYGTSVRADTQYF. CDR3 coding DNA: TGTGCCAGCAGCTACGGGACTAGCGTCCGCGCGGATACGCAGTATTTT. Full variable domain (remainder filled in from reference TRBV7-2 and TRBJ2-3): GAGVSQSPSNKVTEKGKDVELRCDPISGHTALYWYRQSLGQGLEFLIYFQGNSAPDKSGLPSDRFSAERTGGSVSTLTIQRTQQEDSAVYLCASSYGTSVRADTQYFGPGTRLTVL.

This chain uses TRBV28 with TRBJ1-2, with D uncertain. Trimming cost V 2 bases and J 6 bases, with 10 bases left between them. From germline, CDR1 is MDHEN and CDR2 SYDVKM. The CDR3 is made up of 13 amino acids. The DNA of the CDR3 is TGTGCCAGCAGTTTAGGAAGAGGGAATGGCTACACCTTC. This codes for CASSLGRGNGYTF.

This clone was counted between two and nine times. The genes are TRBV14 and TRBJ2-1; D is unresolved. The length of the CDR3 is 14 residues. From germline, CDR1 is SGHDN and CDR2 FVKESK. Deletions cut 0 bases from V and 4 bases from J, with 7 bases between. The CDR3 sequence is CASSQDQVYNEQFF. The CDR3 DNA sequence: TGTGCCAGCAGCCAAGATCAAGTATACAATGAGCAGTTCTTC.

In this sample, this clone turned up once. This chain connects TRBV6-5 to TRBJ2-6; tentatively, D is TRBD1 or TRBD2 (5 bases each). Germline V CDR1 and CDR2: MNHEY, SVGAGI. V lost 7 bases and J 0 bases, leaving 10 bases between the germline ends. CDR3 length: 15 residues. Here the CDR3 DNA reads TGTGCCAGCATCCGGGACGCCTCTGGGGCCAACGTCCTGACTTTC. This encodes CASIRDASGANVLTF.

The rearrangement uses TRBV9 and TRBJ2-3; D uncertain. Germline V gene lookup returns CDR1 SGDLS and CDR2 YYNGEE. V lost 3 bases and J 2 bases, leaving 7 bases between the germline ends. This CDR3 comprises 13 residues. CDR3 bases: TGTGCCAGCAGCGCCTCCTTCACAGATACGCAGTATTTT. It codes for CASSASFTDTQYF.